This T cell receptor (beta chain) was found in a study of T cells in localized non-small cell lung cancer. Measured with immunoSEQ multiplex PCR; TCRdb has only the in-frame clones, and not every one. The data hold fewer than 60,000 clones, with around 86% observed a single time. The CDR3 is 14 residues long. The sequenced sample was peripheral blood, obtained before any cancer treatment. This chain uses TRBV21-1 with TRBJ1-1; no check of the table's D call, TRBD1, against the DNA was made. TRBV21-1 is designated a pseudogene. The sequence derives from a female donor aged 60 or older with stage II squamous cell lung carcinoma. CDR3 sequence (DNA): TGTGCCAGCAGCAAATCCATCATGAACACTGAAGCTTTCTTT. Protein product: CASSKSIMNTEAFF.